This T cell receptor beta chain was recorded in a study of OX40 agonist ivuxolimab in advanced cancers. Background on the whole study: Ivuxolimab was a fully human IgG2 agonistic monoclonal antibody targeting the costimulatory receptor OX40 (CD134). Patients were allowed to have had prior anti-PD-1, anti-PD-L1 or anti-CTLA-4 therapy, and less than 45% of the dose-escalation patients had previously received checkpoint inhibitors. The point of sequencing TCRbeta in the periphery was to test whether ivuxolimab changed TCR sequence diversity and drove clonal T-cell expansion. Partial responses occurred in three dose-escalation patients: two with cutaneous melanoma and one with hepatocellular carcinoma. The monotherapy dose-escalation portion (N of about 50 patients) of the phase I ivuxolimab trial is reported in the paper. Among the 50 to 55 dose-escalation patients, around 20 had hepatocellular carcinoma, 15 or so melanoma, 9 renal cell carcinoma and 9 head and neck cancer. The dose-escalation cohort was approximately 83% male with a mean age of roughly 60 years, ranging from roughly 20 to 80. Intravenous ivuxolimab was administered to patients every 2 weeks at six dose levels: 0.01, 0.1, 0.3, 1.5, 3 and 10 mg/kg.

Patients with a history of autoimmune disease or receiving systemic immunosuppression were excluded from the trial. Peripheral blood for TCR sequencing was collected from all dose cohorts at baseline, on cycle 4 day 1, and on cycle 7 day 1. The samples were taken from a phase I, first-in-human, multicenter, open-label dose-escalation trial of ivuxolimab. The trial enrolled adults with locally advanced or metastatic head and neck squamous cell, hepatocellular, melanoma or renal cell carcinoma. Before TCR sequencing, CD4+ T cells and CD8+ T cells from peripheral blood were sorted into separate populations. Genomic DNA was extracted from sorted cells for sequencing of the TCRbeta CDR3 region. The immunoSEQ Assay was used to sequence the TCRbeta CDR3 regions. The immuneACCESS repertoire file appears here via TCRdb, limited to in-frame rearrangements. These files lack a portion of the clones; in checked studies, under half of the deficit traces to unresolved V genes, and the cause of the others is not known. The sample has some 70,000 clones on record, 65% to 85% of them singletons. About 8.2% of the sample is taken by the ten largest.

On this clone: Its recognized antigen is unknown. There are no base qualities to consult, and no much larger clone falls within one base.

The CDR3 measures 13 amino acids from cysteine to valine. The retained sequence is limited to the CDR3, 39 bases, with the frame set at the first base. Clipping removes 3 bases from V and 7 bases from J, with 5 as the unmatched junction base count. The germline V gene (reference sequence) gives CDR1 as PRHDT and CDR2 as FYEKMQ. Results the study describes overall, beyond this receptor: In the 0.1-3.0 mg/kg groups, partial responders were among the patients with the lowest normalized peripheral clonal expansion, particularly in CD8+ T cells. Which antigens the clonally expanded peripheral T cells were specific for was not determined. After ivuxolimab, CD8+ T cells had more expanded clones than CD4+ T cells on average. Low levels of normalized T-cell clonal expansion were also seen in some patients who did not respond. At doses of 0.1 to 3.0 mg/kg, clonal expansion of both CD4+ and CD8+ T cells in blood was seen between baseline and week 6.

This material consisted of CD4+ or CD8+ T cells sorted from blood, taken in a trial of the OX40 agonist ivuxolimab. This TCR was recovered from an adult with an advanced solid tumor such as melanoma, head and neck, liver or kidney cancer. The V and J genes are TRBV13 and TRBJ2-7; TRBD2 agrees with 8 junctional bases. This receptor carries the CDR3 CASSFGGAREQYV. Here is the DNA: TGTGCCAGCAGCTTCGGGGGGGCCAGGGAGCAGTACGTC.